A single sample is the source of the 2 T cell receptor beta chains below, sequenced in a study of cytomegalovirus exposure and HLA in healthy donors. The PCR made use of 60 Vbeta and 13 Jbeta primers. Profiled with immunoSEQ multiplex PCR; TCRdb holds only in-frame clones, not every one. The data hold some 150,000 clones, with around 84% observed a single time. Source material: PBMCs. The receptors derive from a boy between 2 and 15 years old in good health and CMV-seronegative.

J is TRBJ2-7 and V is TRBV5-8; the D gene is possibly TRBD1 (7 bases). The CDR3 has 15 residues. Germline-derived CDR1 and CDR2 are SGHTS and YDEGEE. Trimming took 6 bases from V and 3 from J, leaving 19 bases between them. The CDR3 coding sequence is TGTGCCAGCACGACGCAGGGGGGCTGGGGCTACGAGCAGTACTTC. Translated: CASTTQGGWGYEQYF.

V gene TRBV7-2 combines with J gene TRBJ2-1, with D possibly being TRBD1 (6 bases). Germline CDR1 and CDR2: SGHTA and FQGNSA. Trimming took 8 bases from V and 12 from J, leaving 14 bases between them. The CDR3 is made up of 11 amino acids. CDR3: CASGLGTTQFF. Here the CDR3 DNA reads TGTGCCAGCGGCCTCGGGACAACGCAGTTCTTC.